These 21 T cell receptor beta chains originate from one sample sequenced in a study of blood T cells in healthy people across ages. Then a second PCR, running roughly 6 to 12 cycles, was carried out with a sample-barcoded 5' primer and a J-beta primer mix. One entry per CDR3 protein results from TCRdb running MiXCR on the 5' RACE reads. The table shows nearly 800,000 distinct CDR3 sequences, with around 25% occurring only once. These data were likewise used in another study, on T cells of mothers and their children.

Source material: blood. The receptors were sampled from a boy between 10 and 17 years old in good health.

This clonotype was observed a handful of times. The V call is TRBV15, the J call TRBJ2-4; no clear D gene. The V and J ends lost 0 bases and 0 bases respectively, with 6 bases between them. The CDR3 consists of 15 residues. Germline V lookup: CDR1 LNHNV, CDR2 YYDKDF (reference sequence). In DNA form, the CDR3 reads TGTGCCACCAGCAGAGACGATTTAGCCAAAAACATTCAGTACTTC. It translates to CATSRDDLAKNIQYF.

This clonotype was found a few times. V usage is TRBV28 and J usage is TRBJ2-3; the D gene is possibly TRBD2 (5 bases). This CDR3 has 14 amino acids. Germline CDR1 and CDR2: MDHEN and SYDVKM. The V gene lost 10 bases and the J gene lost 0 bases, with 14 bases spanning the gap. The CDR3 DNA follows: TGTGCCATCACTGGAGGAATAAGCACAGATACGCAGTATTTT. Translation: CAITGGISTDTQYF.

CDR3 DNA: TGTGCCACCAGCAGAGGAGTGGGCCCCCCGAGAGAGCAGTACTTC. Translated, it gives CATSRGVGPPREQYF. The chain has TRBV15 and TRBJ2-7; D is undetermined. The CDR3 has 15 residues. CDR1 LNHNV and CDR2 YYDKDF come from the germline V gene (reference sequence). V lost 1 base, J lost 7 bases, and 17 bases lay in between.

The chain couples TRBV20-1 to TRBJ2-3; TRBD2 aligns across 13 bases. V was clipped by 3 bases and J by 7 bases; unmatched bases: 7. This CDR3 has 15 residues. CDR1 DFQATT and CDR2 SNEGSKA come from the germline V gene (reference sequence). The CDR3: CSASVTSGRGYTQYF. The CDR3 coding sequence is TGCAGTGCTAGTGTAACTAGCGGGAGGGGATATACGCAGTATTTT.

This clonotype was counted between two and nine times. The CDR3 sequence: CASTLTGAFSYEQYF. Written as DNA, the CDR3 is TGTGCCAGCACTCTAACAGGCGCCTTCTCCTACGAGCAGTACTTC. The J gene is TRBJ2-5, the V gene TRBV28; the D gene is possibly TRBD1 (5 bases). The J call may be incorrect, as the DNA end agrees better with TRBJ2-7. In germline, CDR1 is MDHEN, CDR2 SYDVKM. The CDR3 length is 15 residues.

This clonotype was counted at least ten times. The chain recombines TRBV6-2 or TRBV6-3 with TRBJ1-1, with D perhaps matching TRBD1 (5 bases). Germline loops: CDR1 MNHEY, CDR2 SVGEGT. The V end was cut by 0 bases, the J end by 4 bases, with 6 bases between. This CDR3 spans 13 amino acids. The CDR3 DNA follows: TGTGCCAGCAGTTACTCGGGGCGCACTGAAGCTTTCTTT. It specifies CASSYSGRTEAFF.

In this sample, this clonotype turned up a few times. The J gene is TRBJ2-7, the V gene TRBV4-1; the match to TRBD2 covers 9 bases. V was clipped by 1 base and J by 3 bases; unmatched bases: 4. The CDR3 length is 15 residues. Per germline, CDR1 MGHRA and CDR2 YSYEKL. The DNA of the CDR3 is TGCGCCAGCAGCCAAGTTGCGCGGGAGGGCTACGAGCAGTACTTC. This gives the protein CASSQVAREGYEQYF.

A few counts support this clonotype. The V call is TRBV28, the J call TRBJ1-4; D unclear. Looked up from germline, CDR1 is MDHEN and CDR2 is SYDVKM. The V end was cut by 6 bases, the J end by 10 bases, with 21 bases between. This CDR3 has 15 amino acids. The CDR3 here is CASSNEIRGKRKLFF. For the CDR3, the DNA is TGTGCCAGCAGCAATGAAATAAGAGGGAAAAGAAAACTGTTTTTT.

In its sample, this clonotype was seen a few times. This chain links TRBV29-1 with TRBJ2-1; TRBD2 matches 10 bases. Germline trimming cut 8 bases from V and 7 bases from J; bases unmatched to any gene: 14. Looked up from germline, CDR1 is SQVTM and CDR2 is ANQGSEA. The CDR3 length is 15 residues. The CDR3 region has the DNA TGCAGCTCTCAGGGGCGGGAAGCGGGAGGGAATGAGCAGTTCTTC. Its protein is CSSQGREAGGNEQFF.

This clonotype was seen more than once but under ten times. The chain uses TRBV29-1 and TRBJ2-1; no clear D. Deletions cut 4 bases from V and 2 bases from J, with 15 bases between. The CDR3 covers 15 residues. In germline, CDR1 is SQVTM, CDR2 ANQGSEA. In DNA form, the CDR3 reads TGCAGCGTTGCTCCAGGTCCTAGGACCTACAATGAGCAGTTCTTC. Translated: CSVAPGPRTYNEQFF.

The chain employs TRBV24-1 and TRBJ2-5; 9 bases map to TRBD2. CDR3 size: 15 residues. The V segment lost 1 base and the J segment 4 bases; nucleotides outside the gene matches: 3. CDR1 is KGHDR and CDR2 is SFDVKD in the germline V gene. Here the CDR3 reads CATSDFQLAGETQYF. DNA for the CDR3: TGTGCCACCAGTGATTTCCAACTAGCGGGAGAGACCCAGTACTTC.

This clonotype was seen a few times. The J gene is TRBJ2-3, the V gene TRBV11-2; D ambiguous. The CDR3 loop spans 15 amino acids. Trimming pared 1 base from V and 0 bases from J, leaving 8 bases between. Germline CDR1 reads SGHAT; CDR2 reads FQNNGV. In nucleotides, the CDR3 is TGTGCCAGCAGCTTAGGAGTCTCTAGCACAGATACGCAGTATTTT. Translated, it gives CASSLGVSSTDTQYF.

This clonotype has a handful of counts. The V call is TRBV28, the J call TRBJ2-7; D is unresolved. V was clipped by 2 bases and J by 4 bases, with 9 bases between them. The CDR3 runs 13 residues. Looked up from germline, CDR1 is MDHEN and CDR2 is SYDVKM. The CDR3 DNA sequence: TGTGCCAGCAGTTTAGTTAGTAGATACGAGCAGTACTTC. Translated, it gives CASSLVSRYEQYF.

This clonotype showed up just a few times. Its ends do not fully match the called genes, so a read error is possible. The chain carries TRBV6-2 or TRBV6-3 and TRBJ1-2; no clear D. CDR3 size: 13 residues. Germline CDR1 is MNHEY and CDR2 is SVGEGT. The CDR3 DNA sequence: TGTGCCAGTAGTTCGTCGGAGAACTATGGCTACACCTTC. Protein sequence: CASSSSENYGYTF.

This clonotype has only a few counts. The chain carries TRBV5-1 and TRBJ2-3; 7 bases are a match to TRBD2. CDR1 SGHRS and CDR2 YFSETQ come from the germline V gene. This CDR3 comprises 14 residues. V dropped 4 bases and J dropped 2; count of bases not matched to a gene: 4. Here the CDR3 reads CASSREASTDTQYF. As DNA, the CDR3 is TGCGCCAGCAGCCGGGAGGCGTCCACAGATACGCAGTATTTT.

CDR3 sequence: CASSEGNQPQHF. CDR3 bases: TGTGCCAGCAGTGAGGGCAATCAGCCCCAGCATTTT. The chain employs TRBV2 and TRBJ1-5; D remains unclear. The V end lost 3 bases, the J end lost 2 bases, and 2 bases lay between the germline ends. CDR3 length: 12 residues. Germline lookup yields CDR1 SNHLY and CDR2 FYNNEI.

The gene calls are TRBV4-3 and TRBJ2-7; D call uncertain. CDR1 is LGHNA and CDR2 is YSLEER in the germline V gene. Trimming removed 0 bases at V and 2 bases at J, with 8 bases between. The CDR3 spans 14 residues. DNA for the CDR3: TGCGCCAGCAGCCAAGATAATCGGGCCTACGAGCAGTACTTC. Encoded protein: CASSQDNRAYEQYF.

The chain couples TRBV9 to TRBJ1-2, with TRBD1 identical over 9 bases. Germline V gene lookup returns CDR1 SGDLS and CDR2 YYNGEE. The V and J ends lost 0 bases and 7 bases, in that order; junction bases with no gene match: 10. The CDR3 sequence is 16 residues long. CDR3: CASSVGIGTGTGGYTF. The DNA for the CDR3 is TGTGCCAGCAGCGTAGGAATCGGGACAGGGACGGGTGGCTACACCTTC. Together with reference TRBV9 and TRBJ1-2, the CDR3 gives the full variable domain: DSGVTQTPKHLITATGQRVTLRCSPRSGDLSVYWYQQSLDQGLQFLIQYYNGEERAKGNILERFSAQQFPDLHSELNLSSLELGDSALYFCASSVGIGTGTGGYTFGSGTRLTVV.

This clonotype was detected ten times or more. The chain has TRBV4-1 and TRBJ2-5; 9 nucleotides agree with TRBD1. Germline lookup yields CDR1 MGHRA and CDR2 YSYEKL. After removal of 2 bases from V and 5 bases from J, the junction contained 3 bases not matched to a gene. This CDR3 has 14 amino acids. CDR3 in DNA: TGCGCCAGCAGCCAACTCGGGACAGGGGAGACCCAGTACTTC. Translated, it gives CASSQLGTGETQYF.

The chain combines TRBV4-3 with TRBJ1-4; tentatively, D is TRBD1 (6 bases). The V gene's germline CDR1 is LGHNA and CDR2 YSLEER. V shed 8 bases and J shed 0 bases, with 13 bases lying between them. This CDR3 comprises 15 residues. The CDR3 coding sequence is TGCGCCAGCGGCCGCTCAGGGGCAACTAATGAAAAACTGTTTTTT. Its translation: CASGRSGATNEKLFF.

The V gene is TRBV9, the J gene TRBJ2-1, with D perhaps matching TRBD2 (5 bases). This CDR3 is 15 amino acids long. The germline gives CDR1 SGDLS, CDR2 YYNGEE. V lost 0 bases to trimming and J lost 10 bases, with 17 bases between them. The CDR3, as DNA: TGTGCCAGCAGCGTAGAGGAACTAGGCAAGATAGAGCAGTTCTTC. Translating it yields CASSVEELGKIEQFF.